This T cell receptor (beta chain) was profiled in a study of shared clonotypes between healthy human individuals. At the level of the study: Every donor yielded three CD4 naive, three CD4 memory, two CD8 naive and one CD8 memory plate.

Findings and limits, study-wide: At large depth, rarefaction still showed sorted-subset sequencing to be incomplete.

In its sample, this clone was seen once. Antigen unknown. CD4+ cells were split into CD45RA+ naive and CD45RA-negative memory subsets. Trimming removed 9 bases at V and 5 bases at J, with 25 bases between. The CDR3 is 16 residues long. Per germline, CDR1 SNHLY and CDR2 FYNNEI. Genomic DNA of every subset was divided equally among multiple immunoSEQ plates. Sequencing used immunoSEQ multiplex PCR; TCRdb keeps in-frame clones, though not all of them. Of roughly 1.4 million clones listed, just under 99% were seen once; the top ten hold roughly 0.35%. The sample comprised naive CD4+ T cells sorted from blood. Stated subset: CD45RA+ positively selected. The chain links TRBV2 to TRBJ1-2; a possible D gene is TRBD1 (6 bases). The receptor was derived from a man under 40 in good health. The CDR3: CARRDMGRPFLYGYTF. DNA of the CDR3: TGTGCCAGAAGGGACATGGGGCGCCCCTTCCTTTATGGCTACACCTTC.